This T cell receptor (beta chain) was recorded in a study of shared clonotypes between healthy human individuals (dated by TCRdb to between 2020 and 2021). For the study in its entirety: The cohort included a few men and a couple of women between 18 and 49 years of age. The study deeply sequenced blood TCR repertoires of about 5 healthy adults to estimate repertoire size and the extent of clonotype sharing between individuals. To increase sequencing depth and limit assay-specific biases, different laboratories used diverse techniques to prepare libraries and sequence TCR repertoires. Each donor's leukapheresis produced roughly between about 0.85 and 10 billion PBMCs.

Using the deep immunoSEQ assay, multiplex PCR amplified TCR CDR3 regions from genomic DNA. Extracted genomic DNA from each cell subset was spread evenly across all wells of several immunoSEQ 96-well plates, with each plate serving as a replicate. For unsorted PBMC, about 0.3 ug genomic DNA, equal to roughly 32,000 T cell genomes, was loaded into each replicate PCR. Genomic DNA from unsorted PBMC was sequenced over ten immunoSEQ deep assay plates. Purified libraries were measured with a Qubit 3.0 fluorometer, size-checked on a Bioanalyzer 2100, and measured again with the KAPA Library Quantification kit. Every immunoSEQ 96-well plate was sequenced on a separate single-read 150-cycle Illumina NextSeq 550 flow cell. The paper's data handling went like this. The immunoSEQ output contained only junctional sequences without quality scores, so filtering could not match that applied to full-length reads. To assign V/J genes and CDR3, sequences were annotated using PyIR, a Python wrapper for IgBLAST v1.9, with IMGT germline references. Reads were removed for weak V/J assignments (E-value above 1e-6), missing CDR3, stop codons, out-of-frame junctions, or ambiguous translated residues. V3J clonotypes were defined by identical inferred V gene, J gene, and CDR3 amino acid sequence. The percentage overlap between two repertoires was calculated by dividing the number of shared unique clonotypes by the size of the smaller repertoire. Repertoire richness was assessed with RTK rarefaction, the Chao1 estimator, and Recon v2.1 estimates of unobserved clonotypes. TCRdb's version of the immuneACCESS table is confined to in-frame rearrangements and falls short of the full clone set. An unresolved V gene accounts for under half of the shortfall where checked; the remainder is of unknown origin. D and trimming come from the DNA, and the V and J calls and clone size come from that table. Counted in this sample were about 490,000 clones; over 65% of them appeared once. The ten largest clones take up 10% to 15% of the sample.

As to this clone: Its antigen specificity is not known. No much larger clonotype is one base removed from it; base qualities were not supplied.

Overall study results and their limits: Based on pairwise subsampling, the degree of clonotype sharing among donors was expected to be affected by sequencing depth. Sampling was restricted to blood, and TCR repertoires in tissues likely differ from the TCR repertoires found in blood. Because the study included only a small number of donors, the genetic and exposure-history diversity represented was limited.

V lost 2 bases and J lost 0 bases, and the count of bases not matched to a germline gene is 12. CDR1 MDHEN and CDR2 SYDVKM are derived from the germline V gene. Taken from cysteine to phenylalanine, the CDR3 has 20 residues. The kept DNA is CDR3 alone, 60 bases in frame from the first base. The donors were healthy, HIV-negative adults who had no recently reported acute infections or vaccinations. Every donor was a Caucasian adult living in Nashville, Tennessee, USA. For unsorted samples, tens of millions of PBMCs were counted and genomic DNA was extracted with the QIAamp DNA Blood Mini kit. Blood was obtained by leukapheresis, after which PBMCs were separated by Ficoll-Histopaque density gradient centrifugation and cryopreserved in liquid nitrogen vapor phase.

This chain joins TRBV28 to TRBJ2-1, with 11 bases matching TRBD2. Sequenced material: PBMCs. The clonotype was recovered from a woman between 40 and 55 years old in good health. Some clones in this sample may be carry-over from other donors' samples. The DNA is TGTGCCAGCAGTTTAGGTGGAGTAGCGGGAGGGGGGGTCTCCTACAATGAGCAGTTCTTC. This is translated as CASSLGGVAGGGVSYNEQFF. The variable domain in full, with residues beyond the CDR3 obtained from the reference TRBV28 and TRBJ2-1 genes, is DVKVTQSSRYLVKRTGEKVFLECVQDMDHENMFWYRQDPGLGLRLIYFSYDVKMKEKGDIPEGYSVSREKKERFSLILESASTNQTSMYLCASSLGGVAGGGVSYNEQFFGPGTRLTVL.